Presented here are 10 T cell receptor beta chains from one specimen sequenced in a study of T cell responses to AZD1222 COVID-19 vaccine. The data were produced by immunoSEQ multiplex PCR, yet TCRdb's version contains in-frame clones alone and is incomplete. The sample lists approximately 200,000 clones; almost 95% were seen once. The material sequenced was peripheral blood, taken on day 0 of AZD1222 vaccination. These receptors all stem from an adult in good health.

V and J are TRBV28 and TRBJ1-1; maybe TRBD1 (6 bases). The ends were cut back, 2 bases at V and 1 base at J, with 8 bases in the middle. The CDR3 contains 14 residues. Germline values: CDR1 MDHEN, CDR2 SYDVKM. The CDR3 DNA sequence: TGTGCCAGCAGTTTACCGGGACAGAACACTGAAGCTTTCTTT. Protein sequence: CASSLPGQNTEAFF.

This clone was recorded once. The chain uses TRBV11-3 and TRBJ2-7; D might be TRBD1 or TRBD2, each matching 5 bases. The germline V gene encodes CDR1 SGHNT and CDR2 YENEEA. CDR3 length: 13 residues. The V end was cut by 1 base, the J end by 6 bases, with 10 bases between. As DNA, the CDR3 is TGTGCCAGCAGCTTAGGGGGGTCAGTCGAGCAGTACTTC. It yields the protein CASSLGGSVEQYF.

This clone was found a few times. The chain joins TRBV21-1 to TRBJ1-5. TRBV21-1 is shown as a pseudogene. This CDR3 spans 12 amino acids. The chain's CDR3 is CASTQANQPQHF. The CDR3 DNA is TGTGCCAGCACCCAAGCGAATCAGCCCCAGCATTTT.

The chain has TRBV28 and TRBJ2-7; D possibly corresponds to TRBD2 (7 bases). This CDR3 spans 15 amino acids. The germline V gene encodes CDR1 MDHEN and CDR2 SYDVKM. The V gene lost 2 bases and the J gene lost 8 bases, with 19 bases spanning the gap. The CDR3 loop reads CASSLGRRGGAKQYF. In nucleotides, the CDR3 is TGTGCCAGCAGTTTAGGGCGGAGGGGGGGTGCGAAGCAGTACTTC.

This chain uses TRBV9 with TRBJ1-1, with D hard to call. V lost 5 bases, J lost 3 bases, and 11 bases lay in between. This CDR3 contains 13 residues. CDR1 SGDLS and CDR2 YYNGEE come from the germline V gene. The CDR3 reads CASSEGTDTEAFF. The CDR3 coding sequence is TGTGCCAGCAGTGAGGGTACGGACACTGAAGCTTTCTTT.

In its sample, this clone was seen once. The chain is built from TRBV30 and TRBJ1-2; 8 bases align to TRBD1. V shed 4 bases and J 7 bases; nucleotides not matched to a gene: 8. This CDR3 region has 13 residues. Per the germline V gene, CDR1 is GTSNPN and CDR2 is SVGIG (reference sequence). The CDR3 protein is CAWTQDRDVGYTF. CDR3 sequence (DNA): TGTGCCTGGACTCAGGACAGGGATGTTGGCTACACCTTC.

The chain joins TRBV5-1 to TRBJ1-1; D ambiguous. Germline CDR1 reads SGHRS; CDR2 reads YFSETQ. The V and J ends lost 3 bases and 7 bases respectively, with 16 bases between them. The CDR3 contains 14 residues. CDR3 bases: TGCGCCAGCAGCTCGGCTGGGCACGATATTGAAGCTTTCTTT. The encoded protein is CASSSAGHDIEAFF.

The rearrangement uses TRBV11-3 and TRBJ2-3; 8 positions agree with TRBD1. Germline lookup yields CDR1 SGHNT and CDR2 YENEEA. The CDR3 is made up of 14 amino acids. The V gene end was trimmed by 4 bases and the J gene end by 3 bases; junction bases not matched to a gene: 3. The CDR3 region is CASSSQGATDTQYF. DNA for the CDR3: TGTGCCAGCAGCTCGCAGGGGGCGACAGATACGCAGTATTTT.

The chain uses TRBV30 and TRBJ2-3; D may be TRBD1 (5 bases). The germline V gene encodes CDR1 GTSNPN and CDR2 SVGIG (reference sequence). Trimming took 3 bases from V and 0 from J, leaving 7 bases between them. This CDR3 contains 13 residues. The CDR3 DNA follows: TGTGCCTGGAGCGGACATAGCACAGATACGCAGTATTTT. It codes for CAWSGHSTDTQYF.

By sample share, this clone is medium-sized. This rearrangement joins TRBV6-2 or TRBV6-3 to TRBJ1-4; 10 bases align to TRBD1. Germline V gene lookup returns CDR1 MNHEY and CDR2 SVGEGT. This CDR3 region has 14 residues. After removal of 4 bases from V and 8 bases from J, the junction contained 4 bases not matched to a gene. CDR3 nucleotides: TGTGCCAGCAGTTCCGGACAGGGGGTCGAAAAACTGTTTTTT. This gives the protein CASSSGQGVEKLFF.